A single sample gave rise to the 15 T cell receptor beta chains below, sequenced in a study of long-term antiretroviral therapy in people with HIV. This was the immunoSEQ v3.0 assay at survey level. Assay used: immunoSEQ multiplex PCR; TCRdb lists only in-frame clones, some missing. This table has over 40,000 clones, 90% to 95% appearing once. The sequencing used unsorted PBMCs, collected 3.7 years after starting antiretroviral therapy. These receptor sequences come from a woman between 45 and 60 years old with HIV.

Written as DNA, the CDR3 is TGCAGCGTTGTTCGGCAACAAGAGACCCAGTACTTC. Amino acids: CSVVRQQETQYF. This chain joins TRBV29-1 and TRBJ2-5; D unresolved. The CDR3 covers 12 residues. V was clipped by 4 bases and J by 2 bases, with 8 bases between them. CDR1 is SQVTM and CDR2 is ANQGSEA in the germline V gene. Full variable domain (missing parts from reference TRBV29-1 and TRBJ2-5): SAVISQKPSRDICQRGTSLTIQCQVDSQVTMMFWYRQQPGQSLTLIATANQGSEATYESGFVIDKFPISRPNLTFSTLTVSNMSPEDSSIYLCSVVRQQETQYFGPGTRLLVL.

The chain links TRBV29-1 to TRBJ1-1; D is perhaps TRBD1 (6 bases). Germline V gene data show CDR1 as SQVTM and CDR2 as ANQGSEA. CDR3 size: 13 residues. Trimming stripped 4 bases from V and 1 base from J, with 10 bases between. CDR3 residues: CSVGRGQNTEAFF. The DNA of the CDR3 is TGCAGCGTTGGGCGGGGACAGAACACTGAAGCTTTCTTT.

The genes are TRBV6-5 and TRBJ2-7; the D gene could be TRBD1 or TRBD2 (6 bases each). Germline V gives CDR1 MNHEY, CDR2 SVGAGI. Deletions cut 7 bases from V and 7 bases from J, with 14 bases between. CDR3 length: 12 residues. The CDR3 loop is CASNPLGGEQYF. Written as DNA, the CDR3 is TGTGCCAGCAATCCCCTAGGGGGGGAGCAGTACTTC.

The chain has TRBV6-5 and TRBJ2-7; D not certain. Germline values: CDR1 MNHEY, CDR2 SVGAGI. V was clipped by 2 bases and J by 4 bases, with 9 bases between them. The CDR3 has 13 amino acids. In nucleotides, the CDR3 is TGTGCCAGCAGTTACGCTAGTCAGTACGAGCAGTACTTC. Translated: CASSYASQYEQYF.

The chain is built from TRBV30 and TRBJ2-1; TRBD1 matches at 7 bases. With 7 bases clipped from V and 3 bases from J, the junction kept 6 bases outside the gene matches. The length of the CDR3 is 13 residues. CDR1 and CDR2 from the germline V gene are GTSNPN and SVGIG (reference sequence). DNA for the CDR3: TGTGCCTTTCACAGGGGCCGCTACAATGAGCAGTTCTTC. Translating gives CAFHRGRYNEQFF.

The V call is TRBV12-2, the J call TRBJ2-1. TRBV12-2 corresponds to a pseudogene. The CDR3 has 18 amino acids. CDR3 DNA: TGTGCAAGTCGCTTAGGCCCTTTTCCTACGGATACCTACAATGAGCAGTTCTTC. It yields the protein CASRLGPFPTDTYNEQFF.

The sample holds a few counts of this clone. This sequence joins TRBV5-4 and TRBJ1-5; 10 bases match TRBD1. The V and J ends lost 0 bases and 7 bases, in that order; junction bases with no gene match: 4. The germline gives CDR1 SGHNT, CDR2 YYREEE (reference sequence). This CDR3 has 15 residues. Here the CDR3 reads CASSLGTGGSQPQHF. CDR3 DNA: TGTGCCAGCAGCTTGGGGACAGGGGGTTCGCAGCCCCAGCATTTT. Full variable domain (remainder filled in from reference TRBV5-4 and TRBJ1-5): ETGVTQSPTHLIKTRGQQVTLRCSSQSGHNTVSWYQQALGQGPQFIFQYYREEENGRGNFPPRFSGLQFPNYSSELNVNALELDDSALYLCASSLGTGGSQPQHFGDGTRLSIL.

V and J are TRBV30 and TRBJ1-5, with D tentatively TRBD1 (5 bases). The V gene lost 3 bases and the J gene lost 6 bases, with 15 bases spanning the gap. The germline V gene has CDR1 GTSNPN and CDR2 SVGIG (reference sequence). The CDR3 runs to 14 residues. CDR3 coding DNA: TGTGCCTGGAGAGACCTAGGGGATGGTCAGCCCCAGCATTTT. Its protein is CAWRDLGDGQPQHF.

The chain couples TRBV2 to TRBJ1-2, with D tentatively TRBD1 (6 bases). This CDR3 contains 14 residues. V lost 2 bases and J lost 9, with 16 bases in between. Per germline, CDR1 SNHLY and CDR2 FYNNEI. CDR3 in amino acids: CASSESYREGRYTF. The CDR3 DNA reads TGTGCCAGCAGTGAATCGTACAGGGAGGGCCGCTACACCTTC.

This rearrangement joins TRBV5-1 to TRBJ1-2; perhaps TRBD1 as D (5 bases). Looked up from germline, CDR1 is SGHRS and CDR2 is YFSETQ. The V end lost 2 bases, the J end lost 2 bases, and 7 bases lay between the germline ends. The CDR3 is 13 amino acids. CDR3 bases: TGCGCCAGCAGCTTTGCAGGGAACTATGGCTACACCTTC. Its translation is CASSFAGNYGYTF.

The chain recombines TRBV30 with TRBJ1-1, with TRBD1 as a possible D gene (6 bases). CDR3 size: 10 residues. Deletions cut 2 bases from V and 11 bases from J, with 9 bases between. Germline V gene data show CDR1 as GTSNPN and CDR2 as SVGIG (reference sequence). The CDR3 coding sequence is TGTGCCTGGAGTAGGGGGAGGGCTTTCTTT. It specifies CAWSRGRAFF.

The rearrangement uses TRBV21-1 and TRBJ1-1. TRBV21-1 is deemed a pseudogene. The length of the CDR3 is 14 residues. CDR3 in DNA: TGTGCCAGCAGCAAAGTACGAGAGAACACTGAAGCTTTCTTT. It translates to CASSKVRENTEAFF.

V usage is TRBV7-2 and J usage is TRBJ2-1, with D unclear. The CDR3 runs 11 residues. CDR1 and CDR2 from the germline V gene are SGHTA and FQGNSA. V lost 4 bases and J lost 8, with 6 bases in between. This chain's CDR3 is CASSYYDEQFF. The CDR3 nucleotides read TGTGCCAGCAGCTACTATGATGAGCAGTTCTTC.

The chain recombines TRBV9 with TRBJ2-2; D is unresolved. This CDR3 contains 15 residues. CDR1 SGDLS and CDR2 YYNGEE come from the germline V gene. V gave up 2 bases and J gave up 0 bases, with 8 bases separating them. In DNA, the CDR3 is TGTGCCAGCAGCGTTACGGTCGCGAACACCGGGGAGCTGTTTTTT. Protein sequence: CASSVTVANTGELFF.

Written as DNA, the CDR3 is TGTGCCAGCAGTTGGACTAGCGGGGGCCTCACAGATACGCAGTATTTT. Translating it yields CASSWTSGGLTDTQYF. J is TRBJ2-3 and V is TRBV6-5; TRBD2 matches at 13 bases. This CDR3 region has 16 residues. With V trimmed by 4 bases and J by 2 bases, 3 bases remained unmatched. CDR1 is MNHEY and CDR2 is SVGAGI in the germline V gene.